The following is a T cell receptor (beta chain) sequence with its context. This entry comes from a study of technical replicates of blood from several donors. Looked up from germline, CDR1 is SGHRS and CDR2 is YFSETQ. The V gene end was trimmed by 0 bases and the J gene end by 7 bases; junction bases not matched to a gene: 12. This CDR3 has 17 residues. Sequencing used immunoSEQ multiplex PCR; TCRdb keeps in-frame clones, though not all of them. The sample has about 80,000 clones; about 95% are singletons. Sequenced material: T cells isolated from PBMCs. The V call is TRBV5-1, the J call TRBJ2-3; 9 bases agree with TRBD2. The TCR originated in a human donor in good health. CDR3 protein: CASSLVAIAGANHTQYF. In DNA form, the CDR3 reads TGCGCCAGCAGCTTGGTGGCTATAGCGGGAGCAAACCATACGCAGTATTTT. The whole variable domain, remainder taken from reference TRBV5-1 and TRBJ2-3, is KAGVTQTPRYLIKTRGQQVTLSCSPISGHRSVSWYQQTPGQGLQFLFEYFSETQRNKGNFPGRFSGRQFSNSRSEMNVSTLELGDSALYLCASSLVAIAGANHTQYFGPGTRLTVL.